These 29 T cell receptor beta chains came from one sample sequenced in a study of monozygotic twins with inflammatory bowel disease. Following a re-call of the 5' RACE reads, TCRdb has one entry per CDR3 protein and lacks DNA. Its table records under 150,000 distinct CDR3 sequences. The sequenced sample was blood. These receptors were taken from a human donor with ulcerative colitis or Crohn's disease, or a healthy co-twin of an affected twin (not recorded which).

The chain carries TRBV20-1 and TRBJ2-7. Germline V gene data show CDR1 as DFQATT and CDR2 as SNEGSKA (reference sequence). The CDR3 is 11 amino acids. The CDR3: CSATQSYEQYF.

The chain is built from TRBV7-2 and TRBJ2-5. CDR1 and CDR2 from the germline V gene are SGHTA and FQGNSA. The CDR3 spans 16 residues. This chain's CDR3 is CASSLSGVNVKETQYF.

CDR3 in amino acids: CASSSPGGPTSRYGYTF. The chain carries TRBV5-4 and TRBJ1-2. The CDR3 consists of 17 residues. CDR1 SGHNT and CDR2 YYREEE come from the germline V gene (reference sequence).

The J gene is TRBJ1-5, the V gene TRBV15. The CDR3 length is 14 residues. The germline V gene encodes CDR1 LNHNV and CDR2 YYDKDF (reference sequence). This CDR3 reads CATRTPGVNQPQHF.

The chain employs TRBV7-2 and TRBJ2-5; with no DNA, the TCRdb D assignment of TRBD2 cannot be verified. Germline CDR1 is SGHTA and CDR2 is FQGNSA. The CDR3 is made up of 16 amino acids. CDR3 protein: CASSFQRLAGGETQYF.

The gene calls are TRBV7-2 and TRBJ1-1; the D gene TCRdb calls, TRBD1, cannot be checked with no DNA. From germline, CDR1 is SGHTA and CDR2 FQGNSA. The CDR3 totals 14 residues. The CDR3: CASTGTGANTEAFF.

The rearrangement uses TRBV25-1 and TRBJ2-2; the D call from TCRdb, TRBD2, cannot be confirmed without DNA. In germline, CDR1 is MGHDK, CDR2 SYGVNS. There are 17 residues in the CDR3. Here the CDR3 reads CASSRPLGQGGTGELFF.

The chain recombines TRBV11-1 with TRBJ1-4; without DNA, the TCRdb call of TRBD1 cannot be checked. This CDR3 contains 19 residues. Germline V gene data show CDR1 as SGHAT and CDR2 as FQDESV (reference sequence). CDR3 region: CASSLRLGRGISTNEKLFF.

The chain uses TRBV29-1 and TRBJ1-2. The CDR3 spans 14 residues. The germline CDR1 and CDR2 sequences are SQVTM and ANQGSEA. CDR3 region: CSVDQEARNYGYTF.

This chain links TRBV6-2 or TRBV6-3 with TRBJ2-2; TCRdb lists TRBD1, though no DNA is available to test this call. Germline loops: CDR1 MNHEY, CDR2 SVGEGT. This CDR3 spans 18 amino acids. Here the CDR3 reads CASSSRGGVTINTGELFF.

The chain is built from TRBV4-1 and TRBJ1-1; TCRdb indicates TRBD1, and absent DNA this call remains unverified. Per the germline V gene, CDR1 is MGHRA and CDR2 is YSYEKL. There are 15 residues in the CDR3. The CDR3 here is CASSHPGTVNTEAFF.

The chain links TRBV4-3 to TRBJ2-2; TCRdb designates TRBD2, a call that cannot be tested without DNA. Germline CDR1 is LGHNA and CDR2 is YSLEER. The length of the CDR3 is 16 residues. The CDR3 loop reads CASSAEPGLNTGELFF.

The chain couples TRBV18 to TRBJ2-7. Per germline, CDR1 KGHSH and CDR2 LQKENI. The CDR3 totals 14 residues. CDR3 protein: CASSPPTRVQEQYF. The full variable domain, rest sourced from reference TRBV18 and TRBJ2-7, is NAGVMQNPRHLVRRRGQEARLRCSPMKGHSHVYWYRQLPEEGLKFMVYLQKENIIDESGMPKERFSAEFPKEGPSILRIQQVVRGDSAAYFCASSPPTRVQEQYFGPGTRLTVT.

The chain is built from TRBV5-1 and TRBJ2-1. The germline V gene encodes CDR1 SGHRS and CDR2 YFSETQ. The CDR3 extends over 14 amino acids. CDR3 residues: CASSKGGSYNEQFF. Drawing the rest from reference TRBV5-1 and TRBJ2-1, the complete variable domain is KAGVTQTPRYLIKTRGQQVTLSCSPISGHRSVSWYQQTPGQGLQFLFEYFSETQRNKGNFPGRFSGRQFSNSRSEMNVSTLELGDSALYLCASSKGGSYNEQFFGPGTRLTVL.

This chain joins TRBV18 and TRBJ1-1. From germline, CDR1 is KGHSH and CDR2 LQKENI. This CDR3 has 13 amino acids. This CDR3 reads CASSPPLITEAFF.

The genes are TRBV20-1 and TRBJ2-5; TCRdb gives TRBD2 as the D gene, but with no DNA this cannot be confirmed. CDR1 is DFQATT and CDR2 is SNEGSKA in the germline V gene (reference sequence). CDR3 length: 13 amino acids. The CDR3 spells CSATGLAEETQYF.

This rearrangement joins TRBV30 to TRBJ1-5; TCRdb outputs TRBD1, but without DNA this stays unchecked. Germline loops: CDR1 GTSNPN, CDR2 SVGIG (reference sequence). This CDR3 has 14 residues. CDR3: CAWSQEGGPQPQHF.

This chain joins TRBV3-1 and TRBJ2-3; TCRdb outputs TRBD1, but without DNA this stays unchecked. Germline loops: CDR1 LGHDT, CDR2 YNNKEL (reference sequence). CDR3 length: 16 residues. The CDR3: CASSRQGESSTDTQYF.

The chain carries TRBV28 and TRBJ2-1; the D gene TCRdb calls, TRBD1, cannot be checked with no DNA. Germline V gene sequence: CDR1 MDHEN, CDR2 SYDVKM. CDR3 size: 15 residues. The CDR3 is CASSLTGGAENEQFF.

This chain links TRBV7-9 with TRBJ2-4; checking the TCRdb D call of TRBD2 is not possible without DNA. The CDR3 is 15 residues long. Germline V lookup: CDR1 SEHNR, CDR2 FQNEAQ (reference sequence). The CDR3 sequence is CASSPGTPAKNIQYF.

This chain connects TRBV7-3 to TRBJ2-2; the TCRdb D gene call, TRBD2, has no DNA to confirm it. There are 17 residues in the CDR3. CDR1 and CDR2 (germline): SGHTA, FQGTGA. CDR3 sequence reads: CASSLEVRGANTGELFF.

CDR3 sequence: CASSYSIGGTEAFF. The V and J genes are TRBV6-2 or TRBV6-3 and TRBJ1-1; lacking DNA, the TRBD1 call made by TCRdb goes unchecked. This CDR3 contains 14 residues. Per the germline V gene, CDR1 is MNHEY and CDR2 is SVGEGT.

This chain connects TRBV3-1 to TRBJ2-7. Germline lookup yields CDR1 LGHDT and CDR2 YNNKEL (reference sequence). The CDR3 length is 14 residues. This CDR3 is CASSQVWGSYEQYF.

This chain links TRBV19 with TRBJ2-3; TCRdb's D call, TRBD2, is unchecked because there is no DNA. The CDR3 consists of 16 residues. CDR1 is LNHDA, CDR2 SQIVND, per germline (reference sequence). This chain's CDR3 is CASSSTSGGTGDTQYF. The full variable domain, completed using reference TRBV19 and TRBJ2-3, is DGGITQSPKYLFRKEGQNVTLSCEQNLNHDAMYWYRQDPGQGLRLIYYSQIVNDFQKGDIAEGYSVSREKKESFPLTVTSAQKNPTAFYLCASSSTSGGTGDTQYFGPGTRLTVL.

The rearrangement joins TRBV6-5 to TRBJ1-5. The germline gives CDR1 MNHEY, CDR2 SVGAGI. CDR3 size: 15 residues. CDR3 sequence reads: CASSYKPAGGQPQHF.

The chain employs TRBV5-1 and TRBJ2-7; TCRdb proposes TRBD1, but this gene call is untestable without DNA. The CDR3 covers 13 residues. Germline V gene data show CDR1 as SGHRS and CDR2 as YFSETQ. CDR3 loop: CASSQYRGNEQYF.

The chain couples TRBV7-2 to TRBJ2-5; checking the TCRdb D call of TRBD1 is not possible without DNA. This CDR3 spans 15 amino acids. Per germline, CDR1 SGHTA and CDR2 FQGNSA. Here the CDR3 reads CASSYSRGLIETQYF.

The rearrangement uses TRBV12-3 or TRBV12-4 and TRBJ2-2; there is no DNA to check the TCRdb D call of TRBD1. The CDR3 covers 14 residues. The CDR3 spells CASTSGLGTGELFF.

The chain combines TRBV11-2 with TRBJ2-3; the D call from TCRdb, TRBD2, cannot be confirmed without DNA. Germline CDR1 reads SGHAT; CDR2 reads FQNNGV. The CDR3 consists of 16 residues. CDR3 loop: CASSTNRASSTDTQYF.